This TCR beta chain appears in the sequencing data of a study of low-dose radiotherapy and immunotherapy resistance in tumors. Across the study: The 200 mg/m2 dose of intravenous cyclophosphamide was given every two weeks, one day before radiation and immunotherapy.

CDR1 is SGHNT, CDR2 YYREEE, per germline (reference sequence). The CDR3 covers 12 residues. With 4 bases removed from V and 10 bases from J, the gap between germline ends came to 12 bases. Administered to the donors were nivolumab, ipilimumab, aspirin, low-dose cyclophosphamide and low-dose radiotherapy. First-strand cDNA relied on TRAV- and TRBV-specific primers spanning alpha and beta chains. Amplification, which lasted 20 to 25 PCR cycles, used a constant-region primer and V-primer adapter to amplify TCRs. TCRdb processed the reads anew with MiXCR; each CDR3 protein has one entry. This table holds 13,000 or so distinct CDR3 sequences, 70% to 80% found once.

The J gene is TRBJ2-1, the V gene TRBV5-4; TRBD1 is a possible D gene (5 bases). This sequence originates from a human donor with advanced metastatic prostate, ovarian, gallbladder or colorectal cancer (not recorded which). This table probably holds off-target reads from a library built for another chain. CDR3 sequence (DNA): TGTGCCAGCAGCCCCCTTGGGGCCGAGCAGTTCTTC. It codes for CASSPLGAEQFF.